This TCR beta chain was recovered during a study of T-cell reconstitution after alpha-beta-depleted transplantation in children. V lost 7 bases, J lost 5 bases, and 3 bases lay in between. From germline, CDR1 is SGHTA and CDR2 FQGNSA. The CDR3 contains 11 residues. Unique molecular identifiers were incorporated when the TCRbeta library was constructed. TCRdb used MiXCR to reprocess the PCR reads, holding one entry per CDR3 protein. There are some 390,000 distinct CDR3 sequences in the sample; around 21% occur only once, and 3.8% lies in the top ten. The sample holds many counts of this clonotype. The receptor's source is a human donor who donated a stem cell graft to a child with acute myeloid leukemia. The sequencing used PBMCs from the stem cell graft donor, collected from the stem cell graft. The genes are TRBV7-2 and TRBJ1-6; unclear D gene. The CDR3 sequence is CASTDNSPLHF. For the CDR3, the DNA is TGTGCCAGCACCGATAATTCACCCCTCCACTTT.